This T cell receptor beta chain is drawn from a study of neurological immune-mediated disorders. Study-wide findings and caveats: Healthy controls had more TCR clonal expansion than multiple sclerosis, which showed the least, whereas HTLV-1-associated myelopathy showed the most.

5'RACE with 10-nucleotide random UMIs generated the cDNA. In each sequencing run, over 160 million TCR-beta sequences were generated from 15-18 subjects. TCRdb re-called the 5' RACE reads through MiXCR, storing one row per CDR3 protein. The sample lists some 35,000 distinct CDR3 sequences, more than 9% occurring once. Sorted libraries used 800,000 to 1,000,000 CD4+ or CD8+ T cells. Notes on this clonotype: What it binds is not known. This may arise from a read error, as a much more abundant clone is one base away.

The V gene's germline CDR1 is LNHDA and CDR2 SQIVND (reference sequence). The CDR3 length is 15 residues. The V end was cut by 3 bases, the J end by 4 bases, with 14 bases between. Sequencing was carried out using CD4+ T cells from blood. V gene TRBV19 combines with J gene TRBJ2-3; possibly TRBD1 or TRBD2 for D (5 bases each). This receptor was identified in a woman in her 30s with HTLV-1-associated myelopathy (HAM/TSP). Here the CDR3 DNA reads TGTGCCAGTAGTATCGTTAGAGGGGTAGCAGATACGCAGTATTTT. The encoded protein is CASSIVRGVADTQYF.